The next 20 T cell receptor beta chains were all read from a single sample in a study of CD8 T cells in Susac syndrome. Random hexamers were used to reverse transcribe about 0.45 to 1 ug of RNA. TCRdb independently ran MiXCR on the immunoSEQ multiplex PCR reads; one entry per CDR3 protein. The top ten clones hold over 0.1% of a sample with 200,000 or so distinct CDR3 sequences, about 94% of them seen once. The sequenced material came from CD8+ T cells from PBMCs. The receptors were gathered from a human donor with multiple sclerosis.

CDR3 amino acids: CAISESTSSGYTF. DNA of the CDR3: TGTGCCATCAGTGAGTCGACATCGAGTGGCTACACCTTC. The chain recombines TRBV10-3 with TRBJ1-2; no clear D. In germline, CDR1 is ENHRY, CDR2 SYGVKD. The length of the CDR3 is 13 residues. V shed 0 bases and J shed 7 bases, with 9 bases lying between them.

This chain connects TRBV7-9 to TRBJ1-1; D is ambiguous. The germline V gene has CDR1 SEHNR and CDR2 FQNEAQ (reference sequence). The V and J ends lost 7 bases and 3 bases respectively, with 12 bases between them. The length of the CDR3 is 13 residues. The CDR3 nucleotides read TGTGCCAGCACCCACCCCCGGGACACTGAAGCTTTCTTT. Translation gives CASTHPRDTEAFF.

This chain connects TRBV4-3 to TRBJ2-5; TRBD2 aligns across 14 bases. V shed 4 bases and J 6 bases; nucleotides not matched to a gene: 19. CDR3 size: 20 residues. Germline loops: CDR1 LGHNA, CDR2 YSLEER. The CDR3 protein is CASSPMRVETSGRAMQTQYF. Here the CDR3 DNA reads TGCGCCAGCAGCCCCATGAGGGTGGAGACTAGCGGGAGGGCCATGCAGACCCAGTACTTC.

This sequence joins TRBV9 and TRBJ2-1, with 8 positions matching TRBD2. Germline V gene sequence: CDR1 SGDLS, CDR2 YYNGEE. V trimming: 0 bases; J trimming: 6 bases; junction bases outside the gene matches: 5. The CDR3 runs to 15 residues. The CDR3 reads CASSVGGGFSNEQFF. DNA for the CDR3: TGTGCCAGCAGCGTAGGCGGGGGGTTTTCCAATGAGCAGTTCTTC.

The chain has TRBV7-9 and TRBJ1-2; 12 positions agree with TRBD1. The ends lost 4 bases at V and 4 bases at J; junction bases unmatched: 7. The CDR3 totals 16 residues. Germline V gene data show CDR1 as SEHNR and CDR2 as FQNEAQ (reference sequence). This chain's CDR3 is CASSSTGTGGSYGYTF. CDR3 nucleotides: TGTGCCAGCAGCTCTACCGGGACAGGGGGCAGCTATGGCTACACCTTC. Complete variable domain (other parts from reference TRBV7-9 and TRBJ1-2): DTGVSQNPRHKITKRGQNVTFRCDPISEHNRLYWYRQTLGQGPEFLTYFQNEAQLEKSRLLSDRFSAERPKGSFSTLEIQRTEQGDSAMYLCASSSTGTGGSYGYTFGSGTRLTVV.

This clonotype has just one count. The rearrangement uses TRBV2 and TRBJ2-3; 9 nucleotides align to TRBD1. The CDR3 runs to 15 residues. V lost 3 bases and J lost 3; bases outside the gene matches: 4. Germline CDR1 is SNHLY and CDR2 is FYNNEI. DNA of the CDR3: TGTGCCAGCAGTGAGGGACAGGGAGCTACAGATACGCAGTATTTT. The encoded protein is CASSEGQGATDTQYF.

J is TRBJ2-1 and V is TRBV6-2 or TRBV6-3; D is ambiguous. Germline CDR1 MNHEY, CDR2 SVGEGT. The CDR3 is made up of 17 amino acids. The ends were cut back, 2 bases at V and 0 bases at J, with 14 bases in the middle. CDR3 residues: CASSYPDVTASYNEQFF. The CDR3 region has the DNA TGTGCCAGCAGTTACCCAGACGTTACGGCCTCCTACAATGAGCAGTTCTTC.

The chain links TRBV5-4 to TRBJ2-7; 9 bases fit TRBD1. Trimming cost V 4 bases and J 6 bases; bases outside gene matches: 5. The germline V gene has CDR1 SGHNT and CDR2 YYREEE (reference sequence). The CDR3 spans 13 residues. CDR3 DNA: TGTGCCAGCAGCGCCGGGACAGGGTTCGAGCAGTACTTC. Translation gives CASSAGTGFEQYF.

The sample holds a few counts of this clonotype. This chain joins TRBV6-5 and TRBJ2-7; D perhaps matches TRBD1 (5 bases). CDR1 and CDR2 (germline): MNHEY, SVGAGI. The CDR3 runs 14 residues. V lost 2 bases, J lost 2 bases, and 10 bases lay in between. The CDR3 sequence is CASSYGQGPYEQYF. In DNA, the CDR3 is TGTGCCAGCAGTTACGGGCAGGGCCCCTACGAGCAGTACTTC.

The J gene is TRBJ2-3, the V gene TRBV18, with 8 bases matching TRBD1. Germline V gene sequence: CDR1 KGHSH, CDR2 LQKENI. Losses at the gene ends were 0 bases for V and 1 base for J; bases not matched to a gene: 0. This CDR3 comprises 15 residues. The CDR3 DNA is TGTGCCAGCTCACCACCGGACAGGGGCACAGATACGCAGTATTTT. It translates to CASSPPDRGTDTQYF.

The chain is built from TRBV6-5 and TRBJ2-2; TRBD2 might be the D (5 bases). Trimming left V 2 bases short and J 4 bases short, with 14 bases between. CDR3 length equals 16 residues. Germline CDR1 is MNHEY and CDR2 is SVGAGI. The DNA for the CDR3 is TGTGCCAGCAGTTACATCCCGGGGTCGAGCACCGGGGAGCTGTTTTTT. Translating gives CASSYIPGSSTGELFF.

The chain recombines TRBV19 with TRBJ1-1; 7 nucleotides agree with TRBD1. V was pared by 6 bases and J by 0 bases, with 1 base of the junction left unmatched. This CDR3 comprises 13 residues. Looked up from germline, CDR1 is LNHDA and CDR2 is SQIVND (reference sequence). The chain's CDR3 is CASRTGMNTEAFF. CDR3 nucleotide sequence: TGTGCCAGTAGGACAGGGATGAACACTGAAGCTTTCTTT.

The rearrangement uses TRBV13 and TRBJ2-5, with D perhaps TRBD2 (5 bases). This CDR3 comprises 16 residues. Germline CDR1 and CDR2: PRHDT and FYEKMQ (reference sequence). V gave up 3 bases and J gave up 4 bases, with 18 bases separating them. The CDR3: CASSLREKRIPETQYF. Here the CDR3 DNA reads TGTGCCAGCAGCTTGAGGGAAAAGAGAATCCCAGAGACCCAGTACTTC.

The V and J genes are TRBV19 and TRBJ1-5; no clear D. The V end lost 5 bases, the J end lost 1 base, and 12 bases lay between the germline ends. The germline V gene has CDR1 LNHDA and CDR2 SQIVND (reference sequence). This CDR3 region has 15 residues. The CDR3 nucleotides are TGTGCCAGTAGTGCAGGACGTGTCAGCAATCAGCCCCAGCATTTT. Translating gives CASSAGRVSNQPQHF.

The CDR3 nucleotides are TGTGCCATCAGTGAGGGCGGGATGAACACTGAAGCTTTCTTT. This sequence encodes CAISEGGMNTEAFF. The chain recombines TRBV10-3 with TRBJ1-1; D is ambiguous. V was pared by 2 bases and J by 0 bases, with 7 bases between. Germline V gene sequence: CDR1 ENHRY, CDR2 SYGVKD. The CDR3 covers 14 residues.

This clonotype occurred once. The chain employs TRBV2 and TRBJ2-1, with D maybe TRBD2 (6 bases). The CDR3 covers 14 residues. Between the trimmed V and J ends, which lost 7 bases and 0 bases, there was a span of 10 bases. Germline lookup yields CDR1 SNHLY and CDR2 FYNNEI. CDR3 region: CASTSSGSYNEQFF. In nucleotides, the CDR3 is TGTGCCAGCACCAGTAGCGGCTCCTACAATGAGCAGTTCTTC.

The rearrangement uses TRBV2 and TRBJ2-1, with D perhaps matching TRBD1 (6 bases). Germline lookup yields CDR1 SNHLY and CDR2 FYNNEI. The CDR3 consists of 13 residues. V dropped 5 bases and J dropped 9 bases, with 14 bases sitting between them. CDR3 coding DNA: TGTGCCAGCAGTCCTGGACGAGGGGGTGAGCAGTTCTTC. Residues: CASSPGRGGEQFF.

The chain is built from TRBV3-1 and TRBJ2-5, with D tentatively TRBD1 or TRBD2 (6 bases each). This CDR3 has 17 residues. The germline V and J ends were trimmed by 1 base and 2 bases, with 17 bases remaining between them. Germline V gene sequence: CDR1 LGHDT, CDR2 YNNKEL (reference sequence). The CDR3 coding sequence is TGTGCCAGCAGCCAAGGCCGAGGGGGGCCGGTTCAAGAGACCCAGTACTTC. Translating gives CASSQGRGGPVQETQYF.

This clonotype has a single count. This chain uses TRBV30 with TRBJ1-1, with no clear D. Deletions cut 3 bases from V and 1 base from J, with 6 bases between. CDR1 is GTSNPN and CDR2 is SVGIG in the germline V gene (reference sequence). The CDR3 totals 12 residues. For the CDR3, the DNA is TGTGCCTGGAGGGCAACGAACACTGAAGCTTTCTTT. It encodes CAWRATNTEAFF.

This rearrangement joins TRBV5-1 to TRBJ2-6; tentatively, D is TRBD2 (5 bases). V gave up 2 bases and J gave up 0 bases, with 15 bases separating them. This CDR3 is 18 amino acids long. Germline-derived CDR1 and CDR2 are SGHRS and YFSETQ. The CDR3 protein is CASSFYGLTRSGANVLTF. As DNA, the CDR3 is TGCGCCAGCAGCTTTTATGGACTCACCCGCTCTGGGGCCAACGTCCTGACTTTC.